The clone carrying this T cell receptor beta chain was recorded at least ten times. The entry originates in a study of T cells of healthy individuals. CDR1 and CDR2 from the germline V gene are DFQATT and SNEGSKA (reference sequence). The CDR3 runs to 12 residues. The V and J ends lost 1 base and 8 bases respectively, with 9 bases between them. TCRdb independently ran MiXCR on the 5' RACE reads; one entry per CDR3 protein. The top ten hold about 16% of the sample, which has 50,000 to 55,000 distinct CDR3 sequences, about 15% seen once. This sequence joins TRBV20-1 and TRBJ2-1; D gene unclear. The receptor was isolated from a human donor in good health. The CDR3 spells CSARAPAHEQFF. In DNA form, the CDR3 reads TGCAGTGCTAGAGCCCCAGCCCATGAGCAGTTCTTC.